The 17 T cell receptor beta chains reported below all come from one sample, sequenced in a study of blood T cells in healthy people across ages (dated by TCRdb to between 2014 and 2017). The library was generated by 5' RACE. The sequencing machine was an Illumina HiSeq 2500. A second PCR of roughly 6 to 12 cycles was run with a J-beta primer mix and a sample-barcoded 5' primer. The raw public reads went through TCRdb reprocessing: fastp at Q25, MiXCR clone calling, in-frame beta chains kept. Each CDR3 protein appears once, grouped with its most common genes and DNA. In all, the sample holds about 770,000 distinct CDR3 sequences, and about 42% of those were seen once. The ten largest make up around 18% of the sample. The source material was blood. The receptors originated from a man aged 55 to 69 in good health.

The rearrangement uses TRBV7-2 and TRBJ1-5; D is unresolved. Trimming pared 6 bases from V and 6 bases from J, leaving 12 bases between. CDR3 length equals 13 residues. Germline V gene lookup returns CDR1 SGHTA and CDR2 FQGNSA. The CDR3 bases are TGTGCCAGCAGTTCCCGGACCGGTCAGCCCCAGCATTTT. Translating gives CASSSRTGQPQHF.

This clonotype was seen more than once but under ten times. This chain connects TRBV14 to TRBJ2-7, with a weak D call TRBD2 (5 bases). Germline V gives CDR1 SGHDN, CDR2 FVKESK. CDR3 size: 15 residues. The V and J ends lost 4 bases and 1 base respectively, with 14 bases between them. The CDR3 loop reads CASSLNEGRSYEQYF. The CDR3 DNA sequence: TGTGCCAGCAGCCTGAACGAGGGAAGGTCCTACGAGCAGTACTTC.

The V gene is TRBV7-2, the J gene TRBJ2-1, with TRBD1 identical over 8 bases. CDR1 and CDR2 from the germline V gene are SGHTA and FQGNSA. This CDR3 is built from 13 residues. The trim removed 5 bases at V and 11 bases at J, leaving 8 bases unmatched. Written as DNA, the CDR3 is TGTGCCAGCAGCCGAATCGACAGGGGCCAGCAGTTCTTC. Protein: CASSRIDRGQQFF.

V and J are TRBV10-3 and TRBJ2-3; 7 bases fit TRBD2. The CDR3 is 15 amino acids. CDR1 and CDR2 from the germline V gene are ENHRY and SYGVKD. The V gene end was trimmed by 2 bases and the J gene end by 4 bases; junction bases not matched to a gene: 6. The chain's CDR3 is CAISESQGGADTQYF. DNA for the CDR3: TGTGCCATCAGTGAGAGTCAGGGAGGGGCAGATACGCAGTATTTT.

The genes are TRBV6-6 and TRBJ2-3; D not certain. The length of the CDR3 is 12 residues. V was pared by 7 bases and J by 5 bases, with 10 bases between. In germline, CDR1 is MNHNY, CDR2 SVGAGI (reference sequence). The CDR3 spells CASIPNGDTQYF. Here the CDR3 DNA reads TGTGCCAGCATCCCGAATGGAGATACGCAGTATTTT.

The chain combines TRBV27 with TRBJ2-7; TRBD2 matches 8 bases. CDR3 length: 15 amino acids. Trimming removed 5 bases from V and 2 bases from J; junction bases left unmatched: 8. Germline CDR1 and CDR2: MNHEY and SMNVEV (reference sequence). DNA of the CDR3: TGTGCCAGCAGTGGGTATAGCGGGAAACCCTACGAGCAGTACTTC. Translation: CASSGYSGKPYEQYF.

The V gene is TRBV28, the J gene TRBJ2-1; tentative D call: TRBD1 (7 bases). CDR3 size: 18 residues. V shed 6 bases and J shed 8 bases, with 29 bases lying between them. CDR1 is MDHEN, CDR2 SYDVKM, per germline. Here the CDR3 DNA reads TGTGCCAGCAGATCGGGGAGCGGAGGGGGCCTCCGCAGGCATGAGCAGTTCTTC. Its translation: CASRSGSGGGLRRHEQFF.

The chain has TRBV2 and TRBJ2-3; D call uncertain. Germline V gene data show CDR1 as SNHLY and CDR2 as FYNNEI. The CDR3 is 15 amino acids. V was clipped by 2 bases and J by 6 bases, with 15 bases between them. This CDR3 is CASSEIGLNGDTQYF. The CDR3 coding sequence is TGTGCCAGCAGTGAAATCGGTCTCAACGGGGATACGCAGTATTTT. Together with reference TRBV2 and TRBJ2-3, the CDR3 gives the full variable domain: EPEVTQTPSHQVTQMGQEVILRCVPISNHLYFYWYRQILGQKVEFLVSFYNNEISEKSEIFDDQFSVERPDGSNFTLKIRSTKLEDSAMYFCASSEIGLNGDTQYFGPGTRLTVL.

V usage is TRBV6-1 and J usage is TRBJ1-3, with D possibly matching TRBD1 (5 bases). CDR1 is MNHNS and CDR2 is SASEGT in the germline V gene. CDR3 length: 13 residues. V lost 3 bases and J lost 7, with 10 bases in between. CDR3 bases: TGTGCCAGCAGTGAGGGTTGGGGGAACACCATATATTTT. It codes for CASSEGWGNTIYF.

V usage is TRBV9 and J usage is TRBJ2-5, with 8 bases identical to TRBD1. The CDR3 spans 17 residues. The germline gives CDR1 SGDLS, CDR2 YYNGEE. V shed 2 bases and J 0 bases; nucleotides not matched to a gene: 9. The CDR3 protein is CASSVEDRDRYQETQYF. The DNA for the CDR3 is TGTGCCAGCAGCGTCGAAGACCGGGACAGGTACCAAGAGACCCAGTACTTC.

This chain links TRBV19 with TRBJ2-7, with TRBD1 as a possible D gene (5 bases). The V end was cut by 5 bases, the J end by 0 bases, with 14 bases between. This CDR3 is 15 amino acids long. Per the germline V gene, CDR1 is LNHDA and CDR2 is SQIVND (reference sequence). The CDR3: CASSGYRQSSYEQYF. The CDR3 DNA sequence: TGTGCCAGTAGTGGCTATAGACAGAGCTCCTACGAGCAGTACTTC.

Many counts were recorded for this clonotype. J is TRBJ2-1 and V is TRBV7-6; 9 nucleotides line up with TRBD2. The CDR3 has 14 residues. The J segment lost 6 bases and the V segment lost 7 bases, leaving 7 bases of the junction unmatched. Germline lookup yields CDR1 SGHVS and CDR2 FNYEAQ. The CDR3 loop is CASTLAGPSNEQFF. The CDR3 DNA reads TGTGCCAGCACCCTAGCGGGGCCCTCCAATGAGCAGTTCTTC.

V usage is TRBV10-3 and J usage is TRBJ2-1, with TRBD1 matching over 7 bases. V trimming: 8 bases; J trimming: 9 bases; junction bases outside the gene matches: 10. Germline-derived CDR1 and CDR2 are ENHRY and SYGVKD. The CDR3 is 13 amino acids. CDR3: CAISTGPTSEQFF. The CDR3 bases are TGTGCCATCTCGACAGGGCCCACGAGTGAGCAGTTCTTC.

The genes are TRBV4-3 and TRBJ2-7, with D tentatively TRBD1 (6 bases). Per the germline V gene, CDR1 is LGHNA and CDR2 is YSLEER. This CDR3 is 16 amino acids long. V shed 2 bases and J shed 0 bases, with 14 bases lying between them. CDR3 in amino acids: CASSQTWTVFSYEQYF. The CDR3 bases are TGCGCCAGCAGCCAAACTTGGACAGTTTTCTCCTACGAGCAGTACTTC.

The chain links TRBV10-2 to TRBJ2-2, with 11 bases fitting TRBD1. The CDR3 runs to 16 residues. Germline CDR1 and CDR2: WSHSY and SAAADI. The trim removed 7 bases at V and 6 bases at J, leaving 10 bases unmatched. The chain's CDR3 is CASTAAGTGGPGELFF. As DNA, the CDR3 is TGCGCCAGCACTGCCGCCGGGACAGGGGGTCCCGGGGAGCTGTTTTTT.

V gene TRBV7-2 combines with J gene TRBJ2-3; D tentatively fits TRBD1 or TRBD2 (5 bases each). V gave up 1 base and J gave up 2 bases, with 10 bases separating them. This CDR3 has 15 amino acids. CDR1 SGHTA and CDR2 FQGNSA come from the germline V gene. CDR3 region: CASSLDGAATDTQYF. CDR3 coding DNA: TGTGCCAGCAGCTTAGACGGGGCCGCCACAGATACGCAGTATTTT.

The gene calls are TRBV27 and TRBJ2-1; TRBD2 matches 8 bases. CDR3 length equals 14 residues. Germline CDR1 reads MNHEY; CDR2 reads SMNVEV (reference sequence). Trimming removed 6 bases from V and 2 bases from J; junction bases left unmatched: 3. CDR3 coding DNA: TGTGCCAGCAGAAATAGCGGGGCCTACAATGAGCAGTTCTTC. It yields the protein CASRNSGAYNEQFF.